The sequence of this T cell receptor (beta chain) was determined in a study of cytomegalovirus exposure and HLA in healthy donors (dated by TCRdb to the late 2010s). Describing the broader study: In an earlier analysis of roughly 590 of the donors, about 270 Gb of sequence data and 100 million or so unique TCR beta sequences from 180 million or so T cells were reported. All discovery cohort repertoires had been generated using a single sequencing platform. Among the roughly 400 genotyped donors, approximately 81% belonged to the genetic ancestry cluster associated with self-reported Caucasian donors. Because of strong linkage in the cohort, five DR-DQ haplotypes were treated as single units for association and clustering. Among roughly 370 genotyped donors of the cohort, an average of around 240,000 unique TCR beta nucleotide sequences were sequenced per donor, about a sixth of them non-productive. Class I and class II HLA loci were covered by the typing at four-digit resolution. Along with the approximately 700-subject first cohort, a separate validation cohort of over a hundred different subjects was used. Typing coverage varied by locus: about 620-640 donors for A, B, C, DRB1 and DQB1; approximately 500 for DQA1; more than 600 for DPA1; around 490 for DPB1. The T cell repertoires of under 700 subjects were profiled by immunosequencing and related to cytomegalovirus serostatus. To predict cytomegalovirus infection status, the study combined high-throughput TCR immunosequencing, statistical association of individual TCRs with disease status, and machine learning. Alongside the repertoire data, information on donor age, sex, ethnicity and CMV serostatus was compiled. In a later analysis, previously published TCR beta repertoires from fewer than 750 donors were re-analyzed and high-resolution HLA genotyping was added so that TCR occurrence patterns could be studied. Approximately 310 gigabases of sequencing data and approximately 84 million unique TCR sequences were included in an early release covering around 650 HLA-typed donors. The aim of the study was to test whether cataloging public T cell receptors could identify signatures of past pathogen exposure. Genome-wide SNP genotypes for about three fifths of the roughly 670 donors were used in a later genetic analysis, which treated that subset as a discovery cohort. To decide whether each TCR beta V gene segment behaved as functional or pseudogenic, an earlier analysis of approximately 590 of the donors relied on high-throughput TCR beta sequencing. Rather than using new phenotypic data, the later analysis identified candidate immune exposures from TCR beta sequences and from how often those sequences occurred across donors.

What the study reported, not specific to this receptor: In a later analysis, TCR association rates were found to vary across HLA loci, with the most associated TCRs seen for DRB1 alleles and the fewest for HLA-C alleles. When HLA alleles, especially DR and DQ, strongly co-occurred, TCR associations were difficult to assign to individual alleles. In a later analysis, most CMV-associated TCR beta chains were found to appear HLA-restricted, with HLA associations seemingly driven largely by CMV exposure. A later analysis associated roughly 17,000 TCR beta sequences with specific HLA alleles at a false discovery rate of 0.05. In a later genetic analysis, fewer N-insertions in productive TCRs were reported among donors in an Asian-associated ancestry cluster than the approximately 670-donor mean. According to the authors, the approach could potentially be generalized to other disease states and immunological phenotypes. Because some donors lacked HLA typing at each locus, the association tests relied only on the typed subset. The sequencing pipeline was judged likely to have produced a cluster of highly shared sequence variants as a technical artifact. Correlated functional status among segregating V segments might reflect linkage disequilibrium, but an unknown experimental factor could not be ruled out. In the study, around 150 TCR beta chains were listed as associated with cytomegalovirus. Broadly in line with IMGT annotations, most TCR beta V segments showed up in productive rearrangements about 87% or about 30% of the time in an earlier analysis of 450 to 600 of the donors. A later genetic analysis associated a missense DCLRE1C variant with V-gene and J-gene trimming of TCR beta chains, and an independent cohort replicated the association. Because counts were too low, roughly 16 rarely observed V segments, including chromosome 9 orphons, were excluded from the earlier analysis of about 500 of the donors. A further reported finding was that TCR beta sequences accurately predicted the HLA-A and HLA-B alleles for most subjects in the first cohort. In a later analysis, HLA-associated TCR beta chains were found to be more clonally expanded and to have lower generation probabilities than equally common non-associated chains. Most TCR sequences were seen in very few donors, while some public TCRs were found in many individuals. Presence/absence analyses assumed roughly uniform sequencing depth across donors, an assumption that may not hold. Because the 87-base-pair reads could not distinguish some IMGT-functional V segments, including TRBV6-2 and TRBV6-3, those segments were excluded. In both the original and validation cohorts, the classifier was reported to diagnose cytomegalovirus status with high specificity and sensitivity. A later analysis reported that several top co-occurrence clusters appeared linked to parvovirus B19, influenza, CMV and Epstein-Barr virus. In this cohort, only TCR beta chains were sequenced, and detectable features were limited by the absence of alpha or paired-chain data. In vitro tests confirmed that a few of the cytomegalovirus-associated TCR beta chains recognize cytomegalovirus antigens. For the cohort, immune exposure information was limited to CMV serostatus.

The library was produced with the immunoSEQ multiplex PCR assay. For the multiplex PCR, a mixture combining 60 forward primers for TCR Vbeta segments and 13 reverse primers for TCR Jbeta segments was used. The CDR3 region of rearranged TCR beta genes was amplified from genomic DNA by a multiplex PCR assay. The Illumina HiSeq System was used to sequence the amplified TCR beta libraries as 87-base-pair reads. The authors processed their data as follows. A later analysis tallied 75 million to 85 million unique TCR beta chains across the 660 or so repertoires, and approximately 12 million of those chains were shared by two or more donors. To remove PCR and sequencing errors, raw reads were error-corrected and collapsed into unique sequences using a nearest-neighbor algorithm that merged closely related sequences. To assign V, D and J gene segments, CDR3 sequences were aligned to IMGT reference sequences. For a sequence to be retained, a match of at least six nucleotides was required to both a V gene segment and a J gene segment. Rearrangements were called productive when the CDR3 lacked stop codons and stayed in frame with V and J; all others were non-productive. Following IMGT convention, CDR3 was defined as the stretch from the second conserved V-encoded cysteine to the conserved J-encoded phenylalanine. The earlier analysis of around 640 of the donors excluded sequences that lacked an unambiguous match to a single V gene segment. An earlier analysis of a few hundred of the donors called V segments functional above 56.7% productive rearrangements and segregating when the between-donor standard deviation exceeded 5%. A statistical classification framework was developed to diagnose cytomegalovirus status using the catalog of TCR beta chain sequences. V and J gene assignment, in a later analysis, came from comparing TCR nucleotide sequences with IMGT/GENE-DB human TR gene sequences. The TCRdist pipeline was used in a later analysis to assign CDR3 sequences and most-parsimonious VDJ recombination scenarios. In a later analysis, each TCR beta chain was defined by its CDR3 amino acid sequence together with its V-gene family, and reads without a unique V-gene family were excluded. In a later analysis, approximately 590 highly shared, low-generation-probability nucleotide sequences were removed to address suspected cross-contamination and a sequencing artifact. For each public chain, a later analysis derived a clonal expansion index from normalized ranks of inferred template counts within each repertoire. A later analysis computed generation probabilities with a VDJ recombination model fitted to out-of-frame rearrangements, and checked the results against IGoR. A later analysis scored TCR-TCR, TCR-HLA and TCR-CMV co-occurrence with hypergeometric tests, applying a repertoire-size bias correction to TCR pairs. In a later analysis, false discovery rates were estimated by permuting HLA or CMV assignments 20 times. In a later analysis, co-occurring TCRs were grouped using DBSCAN, and TCRdist sequence similarity was added for clustering within HLA-allele-positive subsets. Repertoires with fewer than 30,000 or more than 120,000 public chains, plus five repertoires with anomalous nucleotide sharing, were excluded from co-occurrence clustering. The clones in this table, taken by TCRdb from immuneACCESS, are in-frame only. Not every clone is retained; where verified, under half of the shortfall comes from an unresolved V gene, and the cause of the rest is unknown. D and trimming come from the DNA, and the V and J calls and clone size come from that table. Recorded for this sample are around 170,000 clones; more than 80% of them occurred a single time. The biggest ten clones account for roughly 2.6% of the sample.

In total, around 600 healthy bone marrow donors made up the cohort. Cohort members were all nominally healthy when sampled, although unrecorded immune exposures were likely present. The donor was CMV seropositive and belonged to the group of around 300 seropositive cohort members. Every donor gave a peripheral blood sample, and the peripheral blood mononuclear cells from that sample were used for TCR beta sequencing. Genomic DNA extraction from the blood cell samples was performed with the Qiagen DNeasy Blood Extraction Kit. With respect to this clone: Its antigen remains undetermined. Within one base of it there is no much larger clone, and no base qualities were kept.

V trim: 4 bases; J trim: 9 bases; unmatched bases: 10. Taken from the germline V gene, the CDR1 and CDR2 loops are SGHTA and FQGNSA. Reading from cysteine to phenylalanine, the CDR3 counts 17 amino acids. Of the read, only the CDR3 DNA is kept; its 51 bases are in frame from base 1. Material for sequencing was PBMCs. This sequence uses TRBV7-2 and TRBJ2-4, and TRBD2 matches 15 of the central bases. This TCR was sampled from a woman in her 50s in good health and CMV-seropositive. The nucleotides are TGTGCCAGCAGCTCCTTGAGGACTAGCGGGGGGGCTGGCATTCAGTACTTC. Translated, this is CASSSLRTSGGAGIQYF.